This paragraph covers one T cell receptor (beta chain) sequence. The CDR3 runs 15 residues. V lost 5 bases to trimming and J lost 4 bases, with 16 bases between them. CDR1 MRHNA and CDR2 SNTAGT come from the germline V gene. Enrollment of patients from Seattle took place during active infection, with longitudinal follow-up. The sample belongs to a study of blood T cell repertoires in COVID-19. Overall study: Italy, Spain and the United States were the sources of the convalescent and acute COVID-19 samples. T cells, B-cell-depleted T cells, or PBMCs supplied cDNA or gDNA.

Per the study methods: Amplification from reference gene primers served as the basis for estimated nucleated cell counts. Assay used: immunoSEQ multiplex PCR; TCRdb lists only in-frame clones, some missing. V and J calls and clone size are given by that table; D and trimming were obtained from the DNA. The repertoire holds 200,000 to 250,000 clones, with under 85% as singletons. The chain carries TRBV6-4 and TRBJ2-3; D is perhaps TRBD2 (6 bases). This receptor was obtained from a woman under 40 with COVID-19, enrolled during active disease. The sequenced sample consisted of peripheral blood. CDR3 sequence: CASSRAGMIADTQYF. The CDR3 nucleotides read TGTGCCAGCAGTCGGGCGGGAATGATCGCAGATACGCAGTATTTT.